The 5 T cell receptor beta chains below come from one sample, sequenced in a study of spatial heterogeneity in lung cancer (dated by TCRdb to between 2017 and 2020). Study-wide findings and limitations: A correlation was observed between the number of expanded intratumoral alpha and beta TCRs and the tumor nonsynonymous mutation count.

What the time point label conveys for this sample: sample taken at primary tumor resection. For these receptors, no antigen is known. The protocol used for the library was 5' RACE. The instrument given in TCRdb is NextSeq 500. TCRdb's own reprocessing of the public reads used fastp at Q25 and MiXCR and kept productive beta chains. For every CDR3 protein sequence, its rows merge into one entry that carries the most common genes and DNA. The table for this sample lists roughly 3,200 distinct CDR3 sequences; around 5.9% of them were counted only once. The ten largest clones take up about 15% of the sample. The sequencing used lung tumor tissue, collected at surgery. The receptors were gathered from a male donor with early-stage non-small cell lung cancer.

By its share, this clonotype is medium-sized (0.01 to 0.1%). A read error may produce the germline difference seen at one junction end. CDR3 loop: CASSESSGSSYNEQFF. In DNA form, the CDR3 reads TGTGCCAGCAGTGAATCTAGCGGGAGCTCCTACAATGAGCAGTTCTTT. The chain combines TRBV6-1 with TRBJ2-1; 10 bases agree with TRBD2. The CDR3 has 16 amino acids. Germline V lookup: CDR1 MNHNS, CDR2 SASEGT.

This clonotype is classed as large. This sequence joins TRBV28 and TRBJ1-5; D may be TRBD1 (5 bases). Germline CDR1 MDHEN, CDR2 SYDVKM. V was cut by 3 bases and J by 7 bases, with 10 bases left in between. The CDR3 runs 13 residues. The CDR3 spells CASSFGGAQPQHF. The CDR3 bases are TGTGCCAGCAGTTTTGGAGGGGCCCAGCCCCAGCATTTT.

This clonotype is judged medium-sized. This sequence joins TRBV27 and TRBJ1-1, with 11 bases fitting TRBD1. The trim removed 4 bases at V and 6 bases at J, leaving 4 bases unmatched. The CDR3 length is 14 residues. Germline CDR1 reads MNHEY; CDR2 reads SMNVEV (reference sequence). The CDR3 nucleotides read TGTGCCAGCAGTTCGTCGGGACAGGGGGCTGAAGCTTTCTTT. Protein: CASSSSGQGAEAFF.

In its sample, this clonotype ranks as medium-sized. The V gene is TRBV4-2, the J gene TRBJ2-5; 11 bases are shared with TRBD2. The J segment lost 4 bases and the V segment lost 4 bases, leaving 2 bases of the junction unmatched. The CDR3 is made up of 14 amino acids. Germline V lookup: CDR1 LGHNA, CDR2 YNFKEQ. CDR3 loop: CASSPSGGTETQYF. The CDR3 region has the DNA TGTGCCAGCAGCCCTAGCGGGGGGACAGAGACCCAGTACTTC.

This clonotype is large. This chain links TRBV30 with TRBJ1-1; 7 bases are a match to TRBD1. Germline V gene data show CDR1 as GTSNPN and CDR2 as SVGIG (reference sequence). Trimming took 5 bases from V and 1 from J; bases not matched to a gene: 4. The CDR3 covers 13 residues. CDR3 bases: TGTGCCTGGGTGGGACAGCCGAACACTGAAGCTTTCTTT. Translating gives CAWVGQPNTEAFF.